Listed here are 26 T cell receptor beta chains from one sample, sequenced in a study of CD8 T cells in Susac syndrome. An amount of RNA that ranged from roughly 0.5 to 1 ug was reverse transcribed with random hexamers. TCRdb reprocessed the immunoSEQ multiplex PCR reads with MiXCR, giving one entry per CDR3 protein. The data hold 150,000 to 200,000 distinct CDR3 sequences, with about 93% observed a single time. Source material: CD4+ T cells from PBMCs. These receptors were obtained from a human donor in good health.

This rearrangement joins TRBV5-1 to TRBJ2-5; 7 positions match TRBD2. Germline V lookup: CDR1 SGHRS, CDR2 YFSETQ. The CDR3 spans 16 residues. J was trimmed by 2 bases and V by 4 bases; bases with no gene match: 11. CDR3 sequence reads: CASSVRGVRLQETQYF. CDR3 DNA: TGCGCCAGCAGCGTCCGGGGGGTCAGGCTACAAGAGACCCAGTACTTC.

This clonotype has only one observation. The chain is built from TRBV6-5 and TRBJ1-1; D is unresolved. Germline assignment: CDR1 MNHEY and CDR2 SVGAGI. The V end lost 6 bases, the J end lost 4 bases, and 6 bases lay between the germline ends. The CDR3 spans 11 residues. DNA for the CDR3: TGTGCCAGCAGGGGAGGCACTGAAGCTTTCTTT. It encodes CASRGGTEAFF.

The chain uses TRBV19 and TRBJ1-2, with 8 bases identical to TRBD1. The CDR3 totals 15 residues. Trimming cost V 5 bases and J 0 bases; bases outside gene matches: 5. The germline V gene encodes CDR1 LNHDA and CDR2 SQIVND (reference sequence). The CDR3 region is CASSPLTGANYGYTF. The CDR3 DNA sequence: TGTGCCAGTAGTCCTTTGACAGGGGCTAACTATGGCTACACCTTC.

This clonotype was detected once. The V and J genes are TRBV20-1 and TRBJ1-2, with a possible D match to TRBD1 (6 bases). The CDR3 contains 12 residues. With 4 bases removed from V and 8 bases from J, the gap between germline ends came to 14 bases. Germline V gene lookup returns CDR1 DFQATT and CDR2 SNEGSKA (reference sequence). CDR3: CSATGTPGGYTF. The CDR3 bases are TGCAGTGCTACCGGGACACCGGGGGGCTACACCTTC.

This clonotype was recorded once. V is TRBV2 and J is TRBJ2-2; TRBD2 agrees at 9 bases. The CDR3 covers 17 residues. Trimming removed 5 bases from V and 1 base from J; junction bases left unmatched: 8. Germline CDR1 SNHLY, CDR2 FYNNEI. The CDR3 sequence is CASSSLAGAVNTGELFF. Here the CDR3 DNA reads TGTGCCAGCAGTAGCTTAGCGGGGGCCGTGAACACCGGGGAGCTGTTTTTT.

The rearrangement uses TRBV6-1 and TRBJ2-7; either TRBD1 or TRBD2 may fit D (5 bases each). The CDR3 has 13 residues. The V gene lost 11 bases and the J gene lost 4 bases, with 18 bases spanning the gap. CDR1 is MNHNS and CDR2 is SASEGT in the germline V gene. The CDR3 bases are TGTGCCGGACCAACAGGAGGACGGTACGAGCAGTACTTC. As protein: CAGPTGGRYEQYF.

The CDR3 DNA is TGTGCCAGCAGCGTCCAGCGGGGGGGCCGCGAGCAGTACTTC. This codes for CASSVQRGGREQYF. The chain recombines TRBV5-4 with TRBJ2-7, with 10 bases aligning to TRBD2. The germline V gene has CDR1 SGHNT and CDR2 YYREEE (reference sequence). The CDR3 loop spans 14 amino acids. V dropped 4 bases and J dropped 6; count of bases not matched to a gene: 7.

The V and J genes are TRBV29-1 and TRBJ1-2, with 9 bases identical to TRBD1. The V and J ends lost 7 bases and 6 bases, in that order; junction bases with no gene match: 15. Germline-derived CDR1 and CDR2 are SQVTM and ANQGSEA. The CDR3 runs 15 residues. The CDR3 region is CSARRSTGGGNGYTF. In nucleotides, the CDR3 is TGCAGCGCACGAAGGTCGACAGGGGGTGGAAATGGCTACACCTTC.

The chain carries TRBV29-1 and TRBJ1-2; D is ambiguous. The CDR3 contains 13 residues. Germline loops: CDR1 SQVTM, CDR2 ANQGSEA. V gave up 0 bases and J gave up 5 bases, with 10 bases separating them. The CDR3 nucleotides are TGCAGCGTTGAAGACGAGGGAAGGTATGGCTACACCTTC. This translates into CSVEDEGRYGYTF.

This clonotype was seen once. The V and J genes are TRBV7-2 and TRBJ2-1; a possible D gene is TRBD2 (6 bases). V lost 4 bases to trimming and J lost 10 bases, with 11 bases between them. The CDR3 spans 12 residues. Germline V lookup: CDR1 SGHTA, CDR2 FQGNSA. The CDR3 is CASSSRGGEQFF. CDR3 nucleotide sequence: TGTGCCAGCAGCTCCCGGGGAGGAGAGCAGTTCTTC.

V gene TRBV7-3 combines with J gene TRBJ1-6; TRBD1 aligns across 7 bases. The CDR3 loop spans 14 amino acids. The V gene end was trimmed by 5 bases and the J gene end by 6 bases; junction bases not matched to a gene: 4. Germline loops: CDR1 SGHTA, CDR2 FQGTGA. This CDR3 reads CASSAGTANSPLHF. CDR3 DNA sequence: TGTGCCAGCAGCGCAGGGACAGCTAATTCACCCCTCCACTTT.

The CDR3 nucleotides are TGTGCCAGCAGTCCCGTTGGAAACTATGGCTACACCTTC. Protein product: CASSPVGNYGYTF. This chain connects TRBV12-3 or TRBV12-4 to TRBJ1-2; no clear D. CDR3 size: 13 residues. Trimming removed 5 bases from V and 2 bases from J, with 9 bases in between.

This clonotype was seen a single time. This sequence joins TRBV7-9 and TRBJ2-5; tentatively, D is TRBD2 (5 bases). CDR1 SEHNR and CDR2 FQNEAQ come from the germline V gene (reference sequence). The CDR3 sequence is 14 residues long. Trimming took 4 bases from V and 4 from J, leaving 13 bases between them. CDR3 region: CASSSPRAGETQYF. The CDR3, as DNA: TGTGCCAGCAGCTCTCCGCGGGCCGGAGAGACCCAGTACTTC.

This clonotype was counted once. The chain recombines TRBV28 with TRBJ1-5, with 8 positions matching TRBD1. V lost 7 bases and J lost 7; bases outside the gene matches: 12. The length of the CDR3 is 15 residues. CDR1 and CDR2 from the germline V gene are MDHEN and SYDVKM. The CDR3 spells CASTGQGAGGQPQHF. For the CDR3, the DNA is TGTGCCAGCACAGGCCAGGGGGCCGGGGGACAGCCCCAGCATTTT.

The chain links TRBV4-2 to TRBJ2-2; D perhaps matches TRBD2 (6 bases). The CDR3 length is 16 residues. Germline values: CDR1 LGHNA, CDR2 YNFKEQ. V was cut by 1 base and J by 7 bases, with 16 bases left in between. CDR3 sequence: CASSQGRGTGIGELFF. DNA of the CDR3: TGTGCCAGCAGCCAAGGCCGGGGGACGGGGATCGGGGAGCTGTTTTTT.

This clonotype has only one observation. The V and J genes are TRBV19 and TRBJ2-7, with D perhaps being TRBD1 or TRBD2 (5 bases each). V was pared by 5 bases and J by 2 bases, with 13 bases between. The germline V gene encodes CDR1 LNHDA and CDR2 SQIVND (reference sequence). The CDR3 sequence is 14 residues long. DNA of the CDR3: TGTGCCAGTAGTGTTGGGACCTTTGCCTACGAGCAGTACTTC. Its protein product is CASSVGTFAYEQYF.

The V call is TRBV5-6, the J call TRBJ1-6; 8 bases fit TRBD1. Unmatched junction bases numbered 11, after V lost 9 bases and J lost 9 bases. Germline CDR1 SGHDT, CDR2 YYEEEE. The CDR3 runs 14 residues. CDR3 nucleotide sequence: TGTGCCACAAGGACAGGGCGGTCGAGTTCACCCCTCCACTTT. Protein sequence: CATRTGRSSSPLHF.

This clonotype appeared a single time. The V gene is TRBV9, the J gene TRBJ1-1; D unclear. Germline V gene sequence: CDR1 SGDLS, CDR2 YYNGEE. The V end lost 3 bases, the J end lost 5 bases, and 14 bases lay between the germline ends. This CDR3 is 14 amino acids long. The CDR3: CASSDSLGETEAFF. The CDR3 nucleotides are TGTGCCAGCAGCGACAGCCTCGGGGAAACTGAAGCTTTCTTT.

The chain has TRBV12-3 or TRBV12-4 and TRBJ1-1; the match to TRBD1 covers 7 bases. After removal of 5 bases from V and 3 bases from J, the junction contained 3 bases not matched to a gene. This CDR3 region has 13 residues. DNA for the CDR3: TGTGCCAGCAGTCCCACAGGGGACACTGAAGCTTTCTTT. Amino acids: CASSPTGDTEAFF.

CDR3 sequence reads: CASSSFRELETQYF. DNA of the CDR3: TGTGCCAGCAGCTCCTTCCGGGAACTAGAGACCCAGTACTTC. This chain links TRBV7-9 with TRBJ2-5, with D tentatively TRBD2 (5 bases). The CDR3 consists of 14 residues. Trimming pared 4 bases from V and 4 bases from J, leaving 13 bases between. Germline V gene lookup returns CDR1 SEHNR and CDR2 FQNEAQ (reference sequence).

The chain combines TRBV19 with TRBJ2-7; unclear D gene. Germline CDR1 reads LNHDA; CDR2 reads SQIVND (reference sequence). The CDR3 contains 13 residues. V was cut by 7 bases and J by 3 bases, with 13 bases left in between. CDR3 loop: CASKMGSNYEQYF. The CDR3 region has the DNA TGTGCCAGTAAGATGGGCAGCAACTACGAGCAGTACTTC.

The genes are TRBV6-1 and TRBJ1-1; 8 nucleotides align to TRBD1. From germline, CDR1 is MNHNS and CDR2 SASEGT. The V gene end was trimmed by 6 bases and the J gene end by 7 bases; junction bases not matched to a gene: 16. CDR3 length: 16 residues. The CDR3 is CASSQVPGQEWGEAFF. CDR3 in DNA: TGTGCCAGCAGCCAAGTCCCGGGACAGGAGTGGGGTGAAGCTTTCTTT.

V usage is TRBV30 and J usage is TRBJ1-1; 7 bases are shared with TRBD1. With V trimmed by 4 bases and J by 2 bases, 4 bases remained unmatched. Germline V gene data show CDR1 as GTSNPN and CDR2 as SVGIG (reference sequence). The CDR3 is made up of 13 amino acids. Written as DNA, the CDR3 is TGTGCCTGGACTCGACAGGGTAACACTGAAGCTTTCTTT. Residues: CAWTRQGNTEAFF.

The genes are TRBV6-6 and TRBJ1-1; 10 bases fit TRBD1. CDR1 is MNHNY and CDR2 is SVGAGI in the germline V gene (reference sequence). The CDR3 totals 15 residues. V shed 5 bases, J shed 4 bases, and the junction held 7 bases outside the gene matches. CDR3 protein: CASSKGQGGSTEAFF. CDR3 DNA sequence: TGTGCCAGCAGTAAAGGACAGGGGGGTTCCACTGAAGCTTTCTTT.

Only a few counts were recorded for this clonotype. CDR3 nucleotides: TGCAGCGTTCGAACAGGGGGATACGAGCAGTACTTC. As protein: CSVRTGGYEQYF. The chain has TRBV29-1 and TRBJ2-7; 8 bases match TRBD1. Germline V CDR1 and CDR2: SQVTM, ANQGSEA. The V gene end was trimmed by 5 bases and the J gene end by 4 bases; junction bases not matched to a gene: 4. The CDR3 runs 12 residues.

CDR3 residues: CSARPPRGVETQYF. CDR3 nucleotide sequence: TGCAGTGCTAGACCCCCCCGGGGGGTGGAGACCCAGTACTTC. V and J are TRBV20-1 and TRBJ2-5, with 7 bases matching TRBD2. The V and J ends lost 2 bases and 5 bases, in that order; junction bases with no gene match: 8. From germline, CDR1 is DFQATT and CDR2 SNEGSKA (reference sequence). The length of the CDR3 is 14 residues.